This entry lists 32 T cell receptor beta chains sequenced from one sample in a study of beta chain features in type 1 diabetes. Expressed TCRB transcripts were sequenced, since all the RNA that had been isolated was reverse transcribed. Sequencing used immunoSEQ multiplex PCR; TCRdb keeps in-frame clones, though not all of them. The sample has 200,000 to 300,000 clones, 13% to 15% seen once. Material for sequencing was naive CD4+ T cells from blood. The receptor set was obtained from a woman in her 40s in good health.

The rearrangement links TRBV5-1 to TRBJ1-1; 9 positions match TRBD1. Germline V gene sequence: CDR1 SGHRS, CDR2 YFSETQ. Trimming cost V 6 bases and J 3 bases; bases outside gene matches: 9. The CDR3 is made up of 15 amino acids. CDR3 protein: CASNGGGQGDTEAFF. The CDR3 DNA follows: TGCGCCAGCAACGGGGGGGGACAGGGAGACACTGAAGCTTTCTTT.

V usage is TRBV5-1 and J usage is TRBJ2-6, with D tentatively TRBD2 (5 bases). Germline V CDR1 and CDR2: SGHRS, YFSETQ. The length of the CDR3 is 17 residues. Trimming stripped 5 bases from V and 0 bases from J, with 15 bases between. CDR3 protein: CASRRVPDASGANVLTF. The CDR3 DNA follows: TGCGCCAGCAGGAGGGTGCCCGACGCCTCTGGGGCCAACGTCCTGACTTTC. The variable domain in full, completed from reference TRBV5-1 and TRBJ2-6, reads KAGVTQTPRYLIKTRGQQVTLSCSPISGHRSVSWYQQTPGQGLQFLFEYFSETQRNKGNFPGRFSGRQFSNSRSEMNVSTLELGDSALYLCASRRVPDASGANVLTFGAGSRLTVL.

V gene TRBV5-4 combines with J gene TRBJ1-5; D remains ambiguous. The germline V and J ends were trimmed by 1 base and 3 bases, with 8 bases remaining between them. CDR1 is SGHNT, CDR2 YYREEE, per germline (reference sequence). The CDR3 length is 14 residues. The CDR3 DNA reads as TGTGCCAGCAGCTTGCCGGGTCCCAATCAGCCCCAGCATTTT. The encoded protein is CASSLPGPNQPQHF.

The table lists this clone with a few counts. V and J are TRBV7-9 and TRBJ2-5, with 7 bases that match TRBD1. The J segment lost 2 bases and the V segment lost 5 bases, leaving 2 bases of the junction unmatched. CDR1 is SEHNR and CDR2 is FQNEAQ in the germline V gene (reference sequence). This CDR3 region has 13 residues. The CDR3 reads CASSPRGQETQYF. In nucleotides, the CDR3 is TGTGCCAGCAGCCCCAGGGGGCAAGAGACCCAGTACTTC.

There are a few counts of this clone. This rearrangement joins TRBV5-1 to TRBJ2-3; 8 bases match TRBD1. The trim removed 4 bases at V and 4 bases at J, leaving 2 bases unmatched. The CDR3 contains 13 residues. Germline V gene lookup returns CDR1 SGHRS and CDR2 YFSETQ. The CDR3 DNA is TGCGCCAGCAGCCCAGGGGGCGCAGATACGCAGTATTTT. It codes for CASSPGGADTQYF.

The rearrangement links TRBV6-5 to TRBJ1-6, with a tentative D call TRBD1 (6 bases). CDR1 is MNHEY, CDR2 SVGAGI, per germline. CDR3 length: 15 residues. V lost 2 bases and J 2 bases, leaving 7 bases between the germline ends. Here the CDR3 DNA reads TGTGCCAGCAGTTACAAGGGGGCCTATAATTCACCCCTCCACTTT. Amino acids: CASSYKGAYNSPLHF.

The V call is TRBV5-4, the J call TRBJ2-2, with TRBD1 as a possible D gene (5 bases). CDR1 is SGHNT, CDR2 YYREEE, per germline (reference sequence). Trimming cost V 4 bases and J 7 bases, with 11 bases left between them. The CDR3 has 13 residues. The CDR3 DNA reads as TGTGCCAGCAGCCTTAGGGGTGGCGGGGAGCTGTTTTTT. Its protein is CASSLRGGGELFF.

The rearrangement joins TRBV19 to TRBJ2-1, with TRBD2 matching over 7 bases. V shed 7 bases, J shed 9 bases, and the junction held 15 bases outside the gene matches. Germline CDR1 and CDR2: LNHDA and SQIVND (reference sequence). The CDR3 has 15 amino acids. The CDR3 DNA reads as TGTGCCAGTAAAGGGGTACCGGGAGGACACGGTGAGCAGTTCTTC. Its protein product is CASKGVPGGHGEQFF.

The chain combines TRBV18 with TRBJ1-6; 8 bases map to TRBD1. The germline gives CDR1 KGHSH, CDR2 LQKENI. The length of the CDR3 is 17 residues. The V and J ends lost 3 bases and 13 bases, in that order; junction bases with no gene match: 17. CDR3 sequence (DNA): TGTGCCAGCTCACCTCGGCACCCGACAGGGGCTGTGTCGCCCCTCCACTTT. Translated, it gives CASSPRHPTGAVSPLHF.

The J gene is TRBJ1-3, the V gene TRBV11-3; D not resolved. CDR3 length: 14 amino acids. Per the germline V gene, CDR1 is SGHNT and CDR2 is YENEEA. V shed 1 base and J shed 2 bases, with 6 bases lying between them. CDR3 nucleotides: TGTGCCAGCAGCTTAGGGGCAGCTGGAAACACCATATATTTT. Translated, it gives CASSLGAAGNTIYF.

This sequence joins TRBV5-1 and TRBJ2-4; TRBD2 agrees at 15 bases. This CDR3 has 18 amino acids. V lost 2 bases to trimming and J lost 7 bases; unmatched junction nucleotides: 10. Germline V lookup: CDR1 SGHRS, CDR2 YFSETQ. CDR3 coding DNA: TGCGCCAGCAGCTTTCGATATCGGACTAGCGGGGGGGCTAACATTCAGTACTTC. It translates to CASSFRYRTSGGANIQYF.

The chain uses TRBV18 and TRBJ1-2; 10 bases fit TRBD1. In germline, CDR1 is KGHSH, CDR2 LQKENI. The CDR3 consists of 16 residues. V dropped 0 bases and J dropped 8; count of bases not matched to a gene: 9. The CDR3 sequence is CASSPPGQGVRGGYTF. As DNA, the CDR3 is TGTGCCAGCTCACCACCTGGACAGGGGGTCCGAGGGGGCTACACCTTC.

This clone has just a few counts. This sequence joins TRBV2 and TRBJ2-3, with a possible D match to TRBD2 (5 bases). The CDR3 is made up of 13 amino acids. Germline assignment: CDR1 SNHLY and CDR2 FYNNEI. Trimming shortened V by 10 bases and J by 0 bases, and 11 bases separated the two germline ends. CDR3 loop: CATHSGSTDTQYF. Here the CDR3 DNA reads TGTGCCACCCATTCGGGGAGCACAGATACGCAGTATTTT.

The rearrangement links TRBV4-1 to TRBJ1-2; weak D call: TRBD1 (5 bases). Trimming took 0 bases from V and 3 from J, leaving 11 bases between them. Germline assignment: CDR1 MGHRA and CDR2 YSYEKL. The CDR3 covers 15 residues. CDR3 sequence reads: CASSQEAGLYYGYTF. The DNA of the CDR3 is TGCGCCAGCAGCCAAGAAGCAGGGCTATACTATGGCTACACCTTC.

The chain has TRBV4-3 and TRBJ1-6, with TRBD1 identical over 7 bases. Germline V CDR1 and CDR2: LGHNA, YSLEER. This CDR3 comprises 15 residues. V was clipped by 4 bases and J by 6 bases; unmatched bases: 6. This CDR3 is CASSLTGTVNSPLHF. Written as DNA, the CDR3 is TGCGCCAGCAGCCTAACCGGGACAGTTAATTCACCCCTCCACTTT.

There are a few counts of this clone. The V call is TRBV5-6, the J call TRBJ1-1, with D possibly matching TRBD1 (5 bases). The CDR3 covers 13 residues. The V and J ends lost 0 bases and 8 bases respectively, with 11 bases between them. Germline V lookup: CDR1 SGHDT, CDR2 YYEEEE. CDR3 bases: TGTGCCAGCAGCTTGGCTGCAGGGTACGAAGCTTTCTTT. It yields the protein CASSLAAGYEAFF.

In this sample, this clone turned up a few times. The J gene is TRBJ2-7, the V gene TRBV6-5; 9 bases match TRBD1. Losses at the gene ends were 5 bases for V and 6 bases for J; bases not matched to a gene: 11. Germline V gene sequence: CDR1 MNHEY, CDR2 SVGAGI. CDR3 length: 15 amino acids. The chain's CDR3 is CASSLGQGPPGEQYF. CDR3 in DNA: TGTGCCAGCAGTCTCGGACAGGGGCCCCCCGGCGAGCAGTACTTC.

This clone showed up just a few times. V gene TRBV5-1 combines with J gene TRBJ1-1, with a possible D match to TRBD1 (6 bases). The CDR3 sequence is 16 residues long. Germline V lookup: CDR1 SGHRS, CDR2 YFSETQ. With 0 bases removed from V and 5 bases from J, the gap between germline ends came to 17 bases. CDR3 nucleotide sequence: TGCGCCAGCAGCTTGGTGGGCGGGGGGCGCCGGACTGAAGCTTTCTTT. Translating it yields CASSLVGGGRRTEAFF.

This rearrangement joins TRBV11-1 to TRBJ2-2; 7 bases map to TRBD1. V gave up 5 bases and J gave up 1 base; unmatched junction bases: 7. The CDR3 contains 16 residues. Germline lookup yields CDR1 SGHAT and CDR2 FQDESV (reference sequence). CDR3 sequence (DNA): TGTGCCAGCAGCAGATACAGGGGACGGAACACCGGGGAGCTGTTTTTT. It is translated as CASSRYRGRNTGELFF.

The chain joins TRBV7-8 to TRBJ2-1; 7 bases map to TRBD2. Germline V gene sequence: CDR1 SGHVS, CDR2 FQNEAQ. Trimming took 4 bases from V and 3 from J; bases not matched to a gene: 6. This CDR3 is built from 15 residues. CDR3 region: CASSSDGTNYNEQFF. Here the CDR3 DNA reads TGTGCCAGCAGCTCTGACGGGACTAACTACAATGAGCAGTTCTTC.

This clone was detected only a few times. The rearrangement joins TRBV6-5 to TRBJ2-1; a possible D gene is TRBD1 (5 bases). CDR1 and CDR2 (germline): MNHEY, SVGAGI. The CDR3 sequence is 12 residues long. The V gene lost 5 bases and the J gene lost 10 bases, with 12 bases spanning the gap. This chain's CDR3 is CASSQMDTEQFF. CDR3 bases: TGTGCCAGCAGTCAGATGGACACAGAGCAGTTCTTC.

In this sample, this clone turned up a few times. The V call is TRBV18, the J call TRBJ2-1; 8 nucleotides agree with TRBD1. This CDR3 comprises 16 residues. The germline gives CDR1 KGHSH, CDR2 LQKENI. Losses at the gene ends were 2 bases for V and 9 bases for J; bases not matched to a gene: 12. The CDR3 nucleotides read TGTGCCAGCTCACCAGTGATCGGGACAGGATTACGTGAGCAGTTCTTC. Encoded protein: CASSPVIGTGLREQFF.

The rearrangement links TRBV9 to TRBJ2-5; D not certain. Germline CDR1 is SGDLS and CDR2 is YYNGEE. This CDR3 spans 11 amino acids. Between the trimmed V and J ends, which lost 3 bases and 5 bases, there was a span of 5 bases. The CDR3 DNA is TGTGCCAGCAGCGCCTACGAGACCCAGTACTTC. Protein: CASSAYETQYF.

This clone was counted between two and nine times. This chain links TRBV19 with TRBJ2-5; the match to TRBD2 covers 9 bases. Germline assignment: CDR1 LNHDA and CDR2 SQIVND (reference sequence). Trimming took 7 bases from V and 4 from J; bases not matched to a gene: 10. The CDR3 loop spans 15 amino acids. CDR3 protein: CASKRRGGPRETQYF. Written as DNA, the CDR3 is TGTGCCAGTAAGCGGCGGGGGGGCCCAAGAGAGACCCAGTACTTC.

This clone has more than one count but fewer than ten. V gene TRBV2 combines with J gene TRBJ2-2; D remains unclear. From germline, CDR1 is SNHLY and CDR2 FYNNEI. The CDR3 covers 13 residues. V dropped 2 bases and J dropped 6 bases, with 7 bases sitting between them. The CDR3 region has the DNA TGTGCCAGCAGTGAAAATCTATCCGGGGAGCTGTTTTTT. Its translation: CASSENLSGELFF.

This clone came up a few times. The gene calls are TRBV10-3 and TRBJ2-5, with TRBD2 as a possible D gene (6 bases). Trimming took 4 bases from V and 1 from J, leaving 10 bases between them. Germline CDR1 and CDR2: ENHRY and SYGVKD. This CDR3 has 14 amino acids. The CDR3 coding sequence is TGTGCCATCAGTGGGGGACTGCTCCAAGAGACCCAGTACTTC. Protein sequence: CAISGGLLQETQYF.

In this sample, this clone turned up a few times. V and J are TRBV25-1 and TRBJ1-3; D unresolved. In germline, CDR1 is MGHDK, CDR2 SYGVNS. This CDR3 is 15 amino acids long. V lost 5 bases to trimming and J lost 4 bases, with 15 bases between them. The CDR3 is CASSSTVWRGNTIYF. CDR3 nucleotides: TGTGCCAGCAGTTCGACCGTTTGGAGAGGAAACACCATATATTTT.

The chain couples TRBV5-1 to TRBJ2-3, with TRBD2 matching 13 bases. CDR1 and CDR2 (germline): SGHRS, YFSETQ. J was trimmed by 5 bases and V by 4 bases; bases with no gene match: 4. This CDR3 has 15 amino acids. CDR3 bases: TGCGCCAGCAGCCAGGGACTAGCGGGGCGAGATACGCAGTATTTT. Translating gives CASSQGLAGRDTQYF.

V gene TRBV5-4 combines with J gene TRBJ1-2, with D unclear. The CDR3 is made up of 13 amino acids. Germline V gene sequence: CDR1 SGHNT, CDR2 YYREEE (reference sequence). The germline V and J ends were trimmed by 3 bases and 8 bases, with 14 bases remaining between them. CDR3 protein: CASSSPNSDGYTF. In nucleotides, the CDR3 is TGTGCCAGCAGCTCCCCGAACAGTGACGGCTACACCTTC.

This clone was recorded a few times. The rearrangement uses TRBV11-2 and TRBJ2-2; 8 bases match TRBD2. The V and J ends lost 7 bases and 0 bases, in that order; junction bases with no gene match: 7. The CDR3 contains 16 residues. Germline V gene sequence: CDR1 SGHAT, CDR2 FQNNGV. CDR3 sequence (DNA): TGTGCCAGCACCAACCCGGGACTAGCGAACACCGGGGAGCTGTTTTTT. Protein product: CASTNPGLANTGELFF.

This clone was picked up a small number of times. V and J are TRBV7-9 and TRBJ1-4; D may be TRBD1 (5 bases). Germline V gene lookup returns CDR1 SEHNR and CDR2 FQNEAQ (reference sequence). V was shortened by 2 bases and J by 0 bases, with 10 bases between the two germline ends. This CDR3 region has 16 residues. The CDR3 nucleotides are TGTGCCAGCAGCTTATTGTCGGGGGCAACTAATGAAAAACTGTTTTTT. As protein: CASSLLSGATNEKLFF.

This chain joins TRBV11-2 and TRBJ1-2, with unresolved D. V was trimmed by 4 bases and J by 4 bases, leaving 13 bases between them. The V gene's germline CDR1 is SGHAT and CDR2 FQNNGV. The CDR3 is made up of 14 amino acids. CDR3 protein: CASSYTSGSYGYTF. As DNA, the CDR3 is TGTGCCAGCAGCTACACTTCAGGAAGCTATGGCTACACCTTC.